The 6 T cell receptor beta chains in this list originate from one sample, sequenced in a study of tumor and adjacent non-tumor tissue in lung cancer. This sample's RNA came from whole unsorted tissue. Distant lung tissue was collected more than 3 cm away from the tumor edge. TCRbeta libraries were built with three rounds of nested PCR, modified from ARM-PCR. A single record per CDR3 protein comes from TCRdb applying MiXCR to the multiplex PCR reads. The sample includes around 82,000 distinct CDR3 sequences, 80% to 90% of them seen just once. Material for sequencing was distant non-tumor lung tissue. All receptors come from a man aged 55 to 70 with non-small cell lung cancer.

The sample holds many counts of this clonotype. The rearrangement links TRBV20-1 to TRBJ2-7; D is uncertain. This CDR3 spans 13 amino acids. Per germline, CDR1 DFQATT and CDR2 SNEGSKA (reference sequence). V lost 3 bases to trimming and J lost 0 bases, with 9 bases between them. The CDR3 coding sequence is TGCAGTGCTAGGCCAGCCAGCTCCTACGAGCAGTACTTC. Translating gives CSARPASSYEQYF.

In regard to this clonotype: At one of its ends the junction is not consistent with the germline gene, which may arise from a read error. The chain links TRBV11-3 to TRBJ2-1, with D perhaps TRBD2 (6 bases). Germline-derived CDR1 and CDR2 are SGHNT and YENEEA. CDR3 size: 16 residues. The CDR3 DNA reads TGTGCCAGCAGCTTAGGGGGTACTAGCATCCACAATGAGCAGTTATTC. This encodes CASSLGGTSIHNEQLF. Looking up the rest from reference TRBV11-3 and TRBJ2-1 gives the full variable domain: EAGVVQSPRYKIIEKKQPVAFWCNPISGHNTLYWYLQNLGQGPELLIRYENEEAVDDSQLPKDRFSAERLKGVDSTLKIQPAELGDSAVYLCASSLGGTSIHNEQLFGPGTRLTVL.

As for this clonotype: A much larger clone is a single base away; this may be a read error. The chain links TRBV4-1 to TRBJ1-4, with D perhaps TRBD1 (5 bases). Between the trimmed V and J ends, which lost 1 base and 1 base, there was a span of 19 bases. CDR3 size: 19 residues. Germline lookup yields CDR1 MGHRA and CDR2 YSYEKL. The CDR3 is CASSQGASRGAVTNEKLFF. The CDR3 DNA follows: TGCGCCAGCAGCCAAGGGGCCTCCCGGGGCGCTGTAACTAATGAAAAACTGTTTTTT.

A word on this clonotype: One junction end does not reproduce the germline sequence, and a read error may be involved. The gene calls are TRBV11-2 and TRBJ2-6; D ambiguous. CDR3 length: 19 residues. Per the germline V gene, CDR1 is SGHAT and CDR2 is FQNNGV. The CDR3 is CVSSLVPKDGPSGANVLTF. For the CDR3, the DNA is TGTGTCAGCAGTTTAGTTCCAAAGGACGGGCCCTCTGGGGCCAACGTCCTGACTTTC.

In this sample, this clonotype turned up once. The CDR3 carries no conserved terminal phenylalanine or tryptophan, so it likely arises from a read error. No DNA is shown, since the ends of the CDR3 on it are uncertain; the CDR3 is the one TCRdb lists. The V gene is TRBV11-2, the J gene TRBJ1-6; the listed D gene, TRBD1, was not tested against the DNA. The CDR3 comprises 15 residues, both ends counted. Per germline, CDR1 SGHAT and CDR2 FQNNGV. CDR3 protein: CASSLETGGFSHLHL.

A note on this clonotype: Since no conserved phenylalanine or tryptophan closes the CDR3, a read error is the likely cause. The DNA is omitted, as the CDR3 cannot be located on it reliably, and the CDR3 follows TCRdb's listing. The CDR3 loop is CASSPTSGGAT. The V call is TRBV11-2, the J call TRBJ2-6; the D call in the table, TRBD2, was not verified against the DNA. The CDR3 extends over 11 residues, inclusive of both ends. Looked up from germline, CDR1 is SGHAT and CDR2 is FQNNGV.